Listed below are T cell receptor beta chains from one sample, sequenced in a study of T cell repertoires in cytomegalovirus infection. TCRdb ran MiXCR on the reads and lists one entry per CDR3 protein. The data contain under 150,000 distinct CDR3 sequences, approximately 8.8% of them singletons. Sequencing was carried out using PBMCs. All receptors derive from a human donor in good health (CMV status not recorded). Some clones in this sample may be carry-over from other donors' samples. The CDR3 runs from the conserved cysteine through the conserved F or W. Fields, in order: J gene, clone size, V gene, D gene, CDR3 length, CDR3 DNA, CDR3 protein. The D gene is left open where the match is weak. Only part of the rows carry a size: once, few, many, or a class if the clone is expanded.

j_call: TRBJ2-2
clone_size: many
v_call: TRBV5-1
d_call: NA
cdr3_length: 14
cdr3_nt: TGCGCCAGCAGCTTGACAGGGAACACCGGGGAGCTGTTTTTT
cdr3_aa: CASSLTGNTGELFF

j_call: TRBJ2-5
clone_size: few
v_call: TRBV15
d_call: NA
cdr3_length: 13
cdr3_nt: TGTGCCACCAGCAGAGATCCCCGAGAGACCCAGTACTTC
cdr3_aa: CATSRDPRETQYF

j_call: TRBJ2-1
clone_size: NA
v_call: TRBV27
d_call: NA
cdr3_length: 16
cdr3_nt: TGTGCCAGCAGTTTAAAGGGGTGGGACACCTACAATGAGCAGTTCTTC
cdr3_aa: CASSLKGWDTYNEQFF

j_call: TRBJ1-1
clone_size: few
v_call: TRBV2
d_call: NA
cdr3_length: 16
cdr3_nt: TGTGCCAGCAGTGAAGTCGGTCTCGGGTTGAACACTGAAGCTTTCTTT
cdr3_aa: CASSEVGLGLNTEAFF

j_call: TRBJ1-1
clone_size: many
v_call: TRBV19
d_call: TRBD1
cdr3_length: 15
cdr3_nt: TGTGCCAGTAGTATATTAGGACAGGGAAACACTGAAGCTTTCTTT
cdr3_aa: CASSILGQGNTEAFF

j_call: TRBJ1-5
clone_size: many
v_call: TRBV28
d_call: NA
cdr3_length: 13
cdr3_nt: TGTGCCAGCAGGACACAGGGAGGTGAGCCCCAGCATTTT
cdr3_aa: CASRTQGGEPQHF

j_call: TRBJ2-1
clone_size: many
v_call: TRBV5-5
d_call: TRBD1
cdr3_length: 15
cdr3_nt: TGTGCCAGCAGCTTGGGGCAGGGGGACTACAATGAGCAGTTCTTC
cdr3_aa: CASSLGQGDYNEQFF

j_call: TRBJ1-2
clone_size: many
v_call: TRBV7-2
d_call: NA
cdr3_length: 12
cdr3_nt: TGTGCCAGCAGCTTAGCGAGTCGAGGCTACACCTTC
cdr3_aa: CASSLASRGYTF

j_call: TRBJ2-5
clone_size: NA
v_call: TRBV2
d_call: NA
cdr3_length: 15
cdr3_nt: TGTGCCAGCAGCGACGGAGACTACGCAATCGGGACCCAGTACTTC
cdr3_aa: CASSDGDYAIGTQYF

j_call: TRBJ1-2
clone_size: few
v_call: TRBV6-4
d_call: NA
cdr3_length: 14
cdr3_nt: TGTGCCAGCAGTGACGGGAGCGCAGACTATGGCTACACCTTC
cdr3_aa: CASSDGSADYGYTF

j_call: TRBJ1-1
clone_size: many
v_call: TRBV12-3/TRBV12-4
d_call: NA
cdr3_length: 12
cdr3_nt: TGTGCCAGCTCCCAGCTGAACACTGAAGCTTTCTTT
cdr3_aa: CASSQLNTEAFF

j_call: TRBJ2-1
clone_size: many
v_call: TRBV7-2
d_call: NA
cdr3_length: 13
cdr3_nt: TGTGCCAGCAGGCGTGGACTAAACAATGAGCAGTTCTTC
cdr3_aa: CASRRGLNNEQFF

j_call: TRBJ2-3
clone_size: many
v_call: TRBV7-9
d_call: NA
cdr3_length: 17
cdr3_nt: TGTGCCAGCAGTTCGTTCCCCAGCCAGGGTGTCACAGATACGCAGTATTTT
cdr3_aa: CASSSFPSQGVTDTQYF

j_call: TRBJ2-7
clone_size: NA
v_call: TRBV5-4
d_call: TRBD1
cdr3_length: 15
cdr3_nt: TGTGCCAGCAGCTTGGACCGGGACAGGGTACGCGAGCAGTACTTC
cdr3_aa: CASSLDRDRVREQYF

j_call: TRBJ2-3
clone_size: many
v_call: TRBV29-1
d_call: NA
cdr3_length: 12
cdr3_nt: TGCAGCGTTGAATTTGCCGTGGATACGCAGTATTTT
cdr3_aa: CSVEFAVDTQYF

j_call: TRBJ1-2
clone_size: NA
v_call: TRBV20-1
d_call: NA
cdr3_length: 13
cdr3_nt: TGCAGTGCTATCCGTGGCAGGGACTATGGCTACACCTTC
cdr3_aa: CSAIRGRDYGYTF

j_call: TRBJ1-3
clone_size: NA
v_call: TRBV9
d_call: NA
cdr3_length: 14
cdr3_nt: TGTGCCAGCAGCGTAGCTACGGTTGGAAACACCATATATTTT
cdr3_aa: CASSVATVGNTIYF

j_call: TRBJ2-1
clone_size: NA
v_call: TRBV2
d_call: TRBD2
cdr3_length: 17
cdr3_nt: TGTGCCAGCCTAAAGGCTAGCGGGGGGCTGTCCTACAATGAGCAGTTCTTC
cdr3_aa: CASLKASGGLSYNEQFF

j_call: TRBJ2-4
clone_size: few
v_call: TRBV28
d_call: TRBD2
cdr3_length: 19
cdr3_nt: TGTGCCAGCAGTTTACCTACCCGGGGTAGCGGGGGGGCCTTGGACATTCAGTACTTC
cdr3_aa: CASSLPTRGSGGALDIQYF

j_call: TRBJ2-1
clone_size: many
v_call: TRBV5-1
d_call: NA
cdr3_length: 15
cdr3_nt: TGCGCCAGCAGCTTGTTGTCTAGCGACTACAATGAGCAGTTCTTC
cdr3_aa: CASSLLSSDYNEQFF

j_call: TRBJ1-3
clone_size: few
v_call: TRBV20-1
d_call: NA
cdr3_length: 13
cdr3_nt: TGCAGTGCCGCACAGGGAACTGGAAACACCATATATTTT
cdr3_aa: CSAAQGTGNTIYF

j_call: TRBJ1-5
clone_size: few
v_call: TRBV12-3/TRBV12-4
d_call: TRBD1
cdr3_length: 13
cdr3_nt: TGTGCCAGCAAAGTGCAGGGGGATCAGCCCCAGCATTTT
cdr3_aa: CASKVQGDQPQHF

j_call: TRBJ1-1
clone_size: many
v_call: TRBV19
d_call: NA
cdr3_length: 13
cdr3_nt: TGTGCCAGTACCAGAACAGGGAACACTGAAGCTTTCTTT
cdr3_aa: CASTRTGNTEAFF

j_call: TRBJ1-5
clone_size: many
v_call: TRBV19
d_call: NA
cdr3_length: 14
cdr3_nt: TGTGCCAGTAGTACAGGAAGGGCCGATCAGCCCCAGCATTTT
cdr3_aa: CASSTGRADQPQHF